This T cell receptor (beta chain) was recorded in a study of T cell changes during pregnancy in multiple sclerosis. J lost 5 bases, V lost 1 base, and 5 bases had no gene match. Germline loops: CDR1 SGHTA, CDR2 FQGNSA. The CDR3 runs to 15 residues. Assay: immunoSEQ multiplex PCR; the TCRdb copy retains only in-frame clones and omits some. The sample yields 20,000 to 25,000 clones, 75% to 95% seen once. The chain combines TRBV7-2 with TRBJ2-5, with 9 bases aligning to TRBD2. The sequenced sample was CD4+ T cells from peripheral blood mononuclear cells, obtained in the third trimester of pregnancy. This clonotype was sampled from a female donor with multiple sclerosis, enrolled in a pregnancy study. In DNA form, the CDR3 reads TGTGCCAGCAGCTTAGAAGTGCGGGGGGGGGAGACCCAGTACTTC. Encoded protein: CASSLEVRGGETQYF.